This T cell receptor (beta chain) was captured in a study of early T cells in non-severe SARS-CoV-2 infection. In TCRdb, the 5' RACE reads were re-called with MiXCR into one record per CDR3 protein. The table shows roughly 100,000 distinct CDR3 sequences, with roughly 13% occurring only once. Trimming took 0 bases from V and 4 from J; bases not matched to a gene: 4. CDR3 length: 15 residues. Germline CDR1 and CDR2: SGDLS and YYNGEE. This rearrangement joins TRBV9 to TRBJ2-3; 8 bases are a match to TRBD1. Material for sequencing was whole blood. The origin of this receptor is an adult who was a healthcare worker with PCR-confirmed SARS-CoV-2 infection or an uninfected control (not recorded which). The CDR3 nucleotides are TGTGCCAGCAGCGTAGCGGCAGGGGGCGCAGATACGCAGTATTTT. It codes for CASSVAAGGADTQYF.